The 9 T cell receptor beta chains below all came from one sample that was sequenced in a study of CD8+CD57+ T cells in acquired aplastic anemia. Sequenced patients had shown CD8+CD57+ cell expansion by flow cytometry. CDR3 and TCR beta VDJ profiling relied on genomic DNA as the template. TCRdb re-called the reads with MiXCR, one entry per CDR3 protein. The sample lists under 200,000 distinct CDR3 sequences; around 48% were seen once. Sequenced: sorted CD4+, CD8+, or CD8+CD57+ T cells (not recorded which) from PBMCs. These receptor sequences come from a human donor with aplastic anemia.

This clonotype was recorded many times. The CDR3 here is CATSPTGSSYEQYF. CDR3 DNA: TGTGCCACCTCCCCGACAGGGAGCTCCTACGAGCAGTACTTC. The chain links TRBV24-1 to TRBJ2-7, with 7 bases matching TRBD1. The CDR3 length is 14 residues. Germline assignment: CDR1 KGHDR and CDR2 SFDVKD. V was clipped by 9 bases and J by 0 bases; unmatched bases: 7.

The sample holds many counts of this clonotype. The genes are TRBV19 and TRBJ1-2; D might be TRBD1 (6 bases). V was trimmed by 7 bases and J by 0 bases, leaving 15 bases between them. The V gene's germline CDR1 is LNHDA and CDR2 SQIVND (reference sequence). CDR3 size: 15 residues. The CDR3 reads CASTETGQANYGYTF. The CDR3 DNA is TGTGCCAGTACCGAGACAGGTCAAGCTAACTATGGCTACACCTTC.

The V gene is TRBV5-1, the J gene TRBJ2-7; D might be TRBD1 (5 bases). CDR1 and CDR2 (germline): SGHRS, YFSETQ. The CDR3 totals 14 residues. V was pared by 2 bases and J by 1 base, with 10 bases between. For the CDR3, the DNA is TGCGCCAGCAGCTTCAGGGCCGGGTCCTACGAGCAGTACTTC. Translating it yields CASSFRAGSYEQYF.

The chain joins TRBV20-1 to TRBJ2-5, with D possibly called TRBD1 or TRBD2 (7 bases each). This CDR3 comprises 18 residues. Germline V gene data show CDR1 as DFQATT and CDR2 as SNEGSKA (reference sequence). Trimming removed 0 bases from V and 5 bases from J, with 25 bases in between. The CDR3 sequence: CSARDRGKVGRYLETQYF. The DNA for the CDR3 is TGCAGTGCTAGAGACAGGGGGAAAGTCGGGAGGTACCTGGAGACCCAGTACTTC.

The gene calls are TRBV10-3 and TRBJ1-2; 7 bases are shared with TRBD1. CDR3 length: 17 amino acids. Per the germline V gene, CDR1 is ENHRY and CDR2 is SYGVKD. V shed 2 bases, J shed 3 bases, and the junction held 12 bases outside the gene matches. The chain's CDR3 is CAISEPKLGQIHYGYTF. CDR3 DNA: TGTGCCATCAGTGAGCCTAAACTGGGACAGATCCACTATGGCTACACCTTC.

The rearrangement links TRBV5-6 to TRBJ2-7; 8 positions agree with TRBD2. The ends lost 4 bases at V and 1 base at J; junction bases unmatched: 7. Germline V CDR1 and CDR2: SGHDT, YYEEEE. The CDR3 sequence is 15 residues long. In DNA form, the CDR3 reads TGTGCCAGCAGCCGAGGGAGCGGGAGATCCTACGAGCAGTACTTC. Residues: CASSRGSGRSYEQYF. Based on the CDR3 plus reference TRBV5-6 and TRBJ2-7, the full variable domain is DAGVTQSPTHLIKTRGQQVTLRCSPKSGHDTVSWYQQALGQGPQFIFQYYEEEERQRGNFPDRFSGHQFPNYSSELNVNALLLGDSALYLCASSRGSGRSYEQYFGPGTRLTVT.

A word on this clonotype: With a much larger clone just one base away, this may be a read error. This rearrangement joins TRBV14 to TRBJ1-2; D unclear. The V gene's germline CDR1 is SGHDN and CDR2 FVKESK. The V and J ends lost 0 bases and 7 bases respectively, with 12 bases between them. The CDR3 extends over 14 amino acids. CDR3 nucleotides: TGTGCCAGCAGCCAAGATGGGGATTTCTGTGGCTACACCTTC. Amino acids: CASSQDGDFCGYTF.

This clonotype was observed at least ten times. The chain is built from TRBV7-9 and TRBJ2-7, with D unresolved. The CDR3 consists of 11 residues. V was trimmed by 6 bases and J by 2 bases, leaving 5 bases between them. Germline V gene sequence: CDR1 SEHNR, CDR2 FQNEAQ (reference sequence). Here the CDR3 DNA reads TGTGCCAGCAGTGGTCCCTACGAGCAGTACTTC. Its protein is CASSGPYEQYF.

At least ten counts were recorded for this clonotype. This chain links TRBV20-1 with TRBJ2-3; D is unresolved. The CDR3 runs to 12 residues. Germline loops: CDR1 DFQATT, CDR2 SNEGSKA (reference sequence). V was cut by 3 bases and J by 4 bases, with 8 bases left in between. For the CDR3, the DNA is TGCAGTGCTAGCTCTGGCCCAGATACGCAGTATTTT. This sequence encodes CSASSGPDTQYF.